This T cell receptor (beta chain) was sequenced for a study of cytomegalovirus exposure and HLA in healthy donors. CDR3 length: 15 residues. From germline, CDR1 is MNHEY and CDR2 SVGAGI. V was cut by 2 bases and J by 0 bases, with 7 bases left in between. 60 Vbeta and 13 Jbeta primers were used in PCR. Some clones are missing from TCRdb's copy, which holds only in-frame ones; the method was immunoSEQ multiplex PCR. The table has roughly 98,000 clones, roughly 79% seen once. The chain combines TRBV6-5 with TRBJ2-2; D ambiguous. The sample comprised PBMCs. The clonotype was recovered from a woman in her sixties or seventies in good health and CMV-seropositive. Here the CDR3 reads CASSYRLANTGELFF. The CDR3 DNA reads as TGTGCCAGCAGTTACCGTTTAGCGAACACCGGGGAGCTGTTTTTT.